A selection of T cell receptor beta chains follows, all from one sample in a study of blood T cell repertoires in COVID-19. The repertoire was sequenced with immunoSEQ multiplex PCR; TCRdb's copy has only in-frame clones and lacks some. This sample has some 150,000 clones, with around 84% found just once. The sequenced material came from peripheral blood. These receptors were collected from a woman aged 60-75 years with acute or convalescent COVID-19. The CDR3 runs from the conserved cysteine through the conserved F or W. The order of the fields is V gene, J gene, clone size, D gene, CDR3 protein, CDR3 DNA. The D gene is left open where the match is weak. Rows give clone size only sometimes, using once, few, many, or a class for an expanded clone.

v_call: TRBV18; j_call: TRBJ2-7; clone_size: -; d_call: TRBD1; cdr3_aa: CASSPPGQGTYEQYF; cdr3_nt: TGTGCCAGCTCACCCCCAGGACAGGGGACCTACGAGCAGTACTTC
v_call: TRBV18; j_call: TRBJ1-6; clone_size: -; d_call: -; cdr3_aa: CASSPKEGEALHF; cdr3_nt: TGTGCCAGCTCACCTAAGGAGGGAGAGGCCCTCCACTTT
v_call: TRBV29-1; j_call: TRBJ1-2; clone_size: once; d_call: -; cdr3_aa: CSVGGSNYGYTF; cdr3_nt: TGCAGCGTTGGCGGCAGCAACTATGGCTACACCTTC
v_call: TRBV10-3; j_call: TRBJ1-2; clone_size: -; d_call: TRBD1; cdr3_aa: CATYPDRASLTYGYTF; cdr3_nt: TGTGCCACTTACCCGGACAGGGCATCACTGACCTATGGCTACACCTTC
v_call: TRBV5-6; j_call: TRBJ1-2; clone_size: -; d_call: -; cdr3_aa: CASSNRANYGYTF; cdr3_nt: TGTGCCAGCAGCAACAGGGCTAACTATGGCTACACCTTC
v_call: TRBV5-1; j_call: TRBJ1-1; clone_size: -; d_call: -; cdr3_aa: CASSLTTANTEAFF; cdr3_nt: TGCGCCAGCAGCTTGACCACAGCGAACACTGAAGCTTTCTTT
v_call: TRBV27; j_call: TRBJ2-1; clone_size: -; d_call: -; cdr3_aa: CASSLRDNTDFYYNEQFF; cdr3_nt: TGTGCCAGCAGTCTCCGGGACAATACAGACTTTTATTACAATGAGCAGTTCTTC
v_call: TRBV7-9; j_call: TRBJ2-1; clone_size: -; d_call: -; cdr3_aa: CASSLSSGAGNEQFF; cdr3_nt: TGTGCCAGCAGCTTAAGTAGCGGCGCTGGGAATGAGCAGTTCTTC
v_call: TRBV19; j_call: TRBJ2-1; clone_size: -; d_call: -; cdr3_aa: CASSPQGGRTYNEQFF; cdr3_nt: TGTGCCAGTAGTCCACAGGGGGGGAGGACCTACAATGAGCAGTTCTTC
v_call: TRBV3-1/TRBV3-2; j_call: TRBJ1-1; clone_size: -; d_call: TRBD1; cdr3_aa: CASSPGQGITEAFF; cdr3_nt: TGTGCCAGCAGCCCGGGACAGGGTATCACTGAAGCTTTCTTT
v_call: TRBV18; j_call: TRBJ2-3; clone_size: once; d_call: -; cdr3_aa: CASSLTPSQGRGGTDTQYF; cdr3_nt: TGTGCCAGCTCACTGACCCCTTCGCAAGGTCGCGGGGGCACAGATACGCAGTATTTT
v_call: TRBV12-5; j_call: TRBJ1-1; clone_size: -; d_call: -; cdr3_aa: CASGLGQNTEAFF; cdr3_nt: TGTGCTAGTGGTTTGGGACAGAACACTGAAGCTTTCTTT
v_call: TRBV11-3; j_call: TRBJ2-5; clone_size: few; d_call: TRBD1; cdr3_aa: CASSPGQGAGETQYF; cdr3_nt: TGTGCCAGCAGCCCCGGACAGGGGGCCGGAGAGACCCAGTACTTC
v_call: TRBV7-2; j_call: TRBJ2-7; clone_size: -; d_call: TRBD1; cdr3_aa: CASSLVGTGQGWAEQYF; cdr3_nt: TGTGCCAGCAGCTTAGTGGGAACGGGACAGGGTTGGGCCGAGCAGTACTTC
v_call: TRBV4-2; j_call: TRBJ1-1; clone_size: -; d_call: TRBD1; cdr3_aa: CASSHGTGANTEAFF; cdr3_nt: TGTGCCAGCAGCCACGGGACAGGGGCGAACACTGAAGCTTTCTTT
v_call: TRBV3-1/TRBV3-2; j_call: TRBJ2-7; clone_size: -; d_call: TRBD1; cdr3_aa: CASSPGQATGEQYF; cdr3_nt: TGTGCCAGCAGCCCAGGACAGGCGACGGGGGAGCAGTACTTC
v_call: TRBV9; j_call: TRBJ2-3; clone_size: -; d_call: -; cdr3_aa: CASSARGADTQYF; cdr3_nt: TGTGCCAGCAGCGCAAGAGGCGCAGATACGCAGTATTTT
v_call: TRBV3-1/TRBV3-2; j_call: TRBJ2-7; clone_size: -; d_call: TRBD2; cdr3_aa: CASSLGLAGAYEQYF; cdr3_nt: TGTGCCAGCAGCCTGGGACTAGCGGGGGCCTACGAGCAGTACTTC
v_call: TRBV4-2; j_call: TRBJ2-1; clone_size: -; d_call: TRBD2; cdr3_aa: CASSERGRSSHEQFF; cdr3_nt: TGTGCCAGCAGCGAGCGGGGCAGGTCGAGTCATGAGCAGTTCTTC
v_call: TRBV5-4; j_call: TRBJ1-1; clone_size: -; d_call: -; cdr3_aa: CASTRQVGVFGGTEAFF; cdr3_nt: TGTGCCAGCACCCGACAAGTAGGGGTCTTTGGTGGCACTGAAGCTTTCTTT
v_call: TRBV7-2; j_call: TRBJ2-5; clone_size: -; d_call: TRBD2; cdr3_aa: CASSFPRGVGETQYF; cdr3_nt: TGTGCCAGCAGCTTCCCGCGGGGGGTCGGGGAGACCCAGTACTTC
v_call: TRBV6-6; j_call: TRBJ1-6; clone_size: -; d_call: TRBD1; cdr3_aa: CASSREGADSPLHF; cdr3_nt: TGTGCCAGCAGTAGAGAGGGGGCCGATTCACCCCTCCACTTT